One and the same sample provided the 28 T cell receptor beta chains below, sequenced in a study of blood T cell repertoires in COVID-19. The protocol was immunoSEQ multiplex PCR, while the TCRdb copy is restricted to in-frame clones and leaves out a portion. This sample has approximately 270,000 clones, with approximately 89% found just once. Sequencing used peripheral blood. All receptors come from a woman in her twenties or thirties with COVID-19, enrolled during active disease.

The chain couples TRBV19 to TRBJ1-2; TRBD1 matches 7 bases. Germline V gives CDR1 LNHDA, CDR2 SQIVND (reference sequence). This CDR3 spans 14 amino acids. V gave up 6 bases and J gave up 5 bases; unmatched junction bases: 9. In DNA form, the CDR3 reads TGTGCCAGTAGCCTAGACAGGGAGTTTTATGGCTACACCTTC. Translating it yields CASSLDREFYGYTF.

This chain joins TRBV24-1 and TRBJ2-3, with D perhaps TRBD1 (7 bases). The V end lost 7 bases, the J end lost 6 bases, and 13 bases lay between the germline ends. CDR3 length: 13 residues. Germline V gene lookup returns CDR1 KGHDR and CDR2 SFDVKD. This CDR3 is CATSAQGRDTQYF. The CDR3 nucleotides read TGTGCCACCAGCGCACAGGGGAGGGATACGCAGTATTTT.

This clone appeared a single time. The V call is TRBV28, the J call TRBJ1-2; D perhaps matches TRBD1 (5 bases). CDR3 length: 14 residues. V dropped 2 bases and J dropped 4 bases, with 11 bases sitting between them. Germline V gene data show CDR1 as MDHEN and CDR2 as SYDVKM. This CDR3 is CASSLNRQLYGYTF. The CDR3 DNA is TGTGCCAGCAGTTTAAACCGACAGCTCTATGGCTACACCTTC.

The chain has TRBV7-2 and TRBJ1-5; D is unresolved. The V end was cut by 2 bases, the J end by 4 bases, with 6 bases between. The CDR3 covers 13 residues. The germline V gene encodes CDR1 SGHTA and CDR2 FQGNSA. The CDR3 DNA sequence: TGTGCCAGCAGCTTAATACGGAATCAGCCCCAGCATTTT. Its protein is CASSLIRNQPQHF.

The rearrangement uses TRBV6-2 or TRBV6-3 and TRBJ2-5; TRBD1 aligns across 8 bases. The CDR3 is 19 residues long. The V and J ends lost 2 bases and 0 bases, in that order; junction bases with no gene match: 14. CDR1 is MNHEY, CDR2 SVGEGT, per germline. CDR3 sequence reads: CASSYESAGGPKYQETQYF. The DNA of the CDR3 is TGTGCCAGCAGTTACGAGTCGGCAGGGGGCCCTAAGTACCAAGAGACCCAGTACTTC.

The rearrangement uses TRBV5-6 and TRBJ2-7; the match to TRBD2 covers 8 bases. Germline V gene data show CDR1 as SGHDT and CDR2 as YYEEEE. This CDR3 region has 14 residues. The junction had 7 bases not matched to a gene; V was cut back by 5 bases and J by 3 bases. CDR3 loop: CASRSMGLDYEQYF. CDR3 DNA: TGTGCCAGCAGGTCGATGGGACTAGACTACGAGCAGTACTTC.

This chain links TRBV29-1 with TRBJ1-1, with a weak D call TRBD1 (6 bases). Trimming removed 8 bases from V and 2 bases from J, with 24 bases in between. CDR3 size: 16 residues. The germline V gene encodes CDR1 SQVTM and CDR2 ANQGSEA. The CDR3 nucleotides read TGCAGCTTTCAGGGGCACATCGCGATATCCAACACTGAAGCTTTCTTT. As protein: CSFQGHIAISNTEAFF.

The chain is built from TRBV4-1 and TRBJ2-1, with D possibly being TRBD1 (6 bases). The CDR3 length is 15 residues. V was pared by 7 bases and J by 0 bases, with 13 bases between. Germline V gives CDR1 MGHRA, CDR2 YSYEKL. CDR3 DNA sequence: TGCGCCAGCAAATACAGGGAGAGCTCCTACAATGAGCAGTTCTTC. This codes for CASKYRESSYNEQFF.

The V gene is TRBV7-9, the J gene TRBJ2-7; 10 bases match TRBD2. The ends lost 0 bases at V and 3 bases at J; junction bases unmatched: 2. Germline V gene sequence: CDR1 SEHNR, CDR2 FQNEAQ (reference sequence). This CDR3 spans 15 amino acids. CDR3 nucleotide sequence: TGTGCCAGCAGCTTAGCGGCTAGCGGGGGCTACGAGCAGTACTTC. Translating it yields CASSLAASGGYEQYF.

The gene calls are TRBV4-2 and TRBJ2-2; no definite D call. Germline-derived CDR1 and CDR2 are LGHNA and YNFKEQ. This CDR3 spans 18 amino acids. Trimming pared 0 bases from V and 0 bases from J, leaving 14 bases between. The CDR3 loop reads CASSQDHIASANTGELFF. CDR3 DNA sequence: TGTGCCAGCAGCCAAGATCATATTGCGTCGGCGAACACCGGGGAGCTGTTTTTT.

DNA for the CDR3: TGTGCCAGCAGCCGGACAGGGAATGGCGGAGTCGAGACCCAGTACTTC. Encoded protein: CASSRTGNGGVETQYF. The chain combines TRBV6-2 or TRBV6-3 with TRBJ2-5; 8 bases are a match to TRBD1. After removal of 6 bases from V and 5 bases from J, the junction contained 14 bases not matched to a gene. The CDR3 spans 16 residues. Germline lookup yields CDR1 MNHEY and CDR2 SVGEGT.

The V gene is TRBV11-3, the J gene TRBJ2-3; 8 positions match TRBD2. This CDR3 is built from 15 residues. With 4 bases clipped from V and 4 bases from J, the junction kept 7 bases outside the gene matches. Germline V gene sequence: CDR1 SGHNT, CDR2 YENEEA. In DNA form, the CDR3 reads TGTGCCAGCAGCTCGGGACTAGTTGTTTCAGATACGCAGTATTTT. Translating gives CASSSGLVVSDTQYF.

This rearrangement joins TRBV19 to TRBJ2-7; D unresolved. Trimming pared 1 base from V and 2 bases from J, leaving 9 bases between. The CDR3 is 14 residues long. Germline V gene data show CDR1 as LNHDA and CDR2 as SQIVND (reference sequence). CDR3 nucleotide sequence: TGTGCCAGTAGTATAGGCCCAGGTGCCTACGAGCAGTACTTC. This sequence encodes CASSIGPGAYEQYF.

The chain couples TRBV7-9 to TRBJ2-7; TRBD2 aligns across 8 bases. This CDR3 contains 16 residues. CDR1 and CDR2 (germline): SEHNR, FQNEAQ (reference sequence). The V and J ends lost 6 bases and 0 bases, in that order; junction bases with no gene match: 10. This chain's CDR3 is CASSLGSGSSSYEQYV. As DNA, the CDR3 is TGTGCCAGCAGTTTGGGAAGCGGGAGTAGCTCCTACGAGCAGTACGTC.

The rearrangement links TRBV7-8 to TRBJ2-1, with 7 nucleotides matching TRBD1. The trim removed 7 bases at V and 0 bases at J, leaving 12 bases unmatched. CDR1 and CDR2 from the germline V gene are SGHVS and FQNEAQ. CDR3 length equals 17 residues. The CDR3 here is CASTPDRCLSSYNEQFF. The CDR3 coding sequence is TGTGCCAGCACCCCGGACAGGTGTCTGAGCTCCTACAATGAGCAGTTCTTC.

This clone showed up just once. The chain has TRBV7-9 and TRBJ2-7; 9 bases line up with TRBD1. The CDR3 covers 16 residues. Germline loops: CDR1 SEHNR, CDR2 FQNEAQ (reference sequence). V shed 4 bases, J shed 2 bases, and the junction held 9 bases outside the gene matches. Here the CDR3 reads CASSSGTGKSAYEQYV. Written as DNA, the CDR3 is TGTGCCAGCAGCTCCGGGACAGGGAAGTCTGCCTACGAGCAGTACGTC.

This clone was seen only a few times. V is TRBV19 and J is TRBJ2-3, with 16 bases fitting TRBD2. The CDR3 is 19 amino acids. V was pared by 2 bases and J by 4 bases, with 9 bases of the junction left unmatched. Germline V gives CDR1 LNHDA, CDR2 SQIVND (reference sequence). CDR3 sequence: CASSIRGLAGGPSSDTQYF. In DNA form, the CDR3 reads TGTGCCAGTAGTATAAGGGGACTAGCGGGAGGGCCCTCATCAGATACGCAGTATTTT.

This chain uses TRBV4-3 with TRBJ1-1, with unresolved D. The CDR3 has 17 residues. Per the germline V gene, CDR1 is LGHNA and CDR2 is YSLEER. Trimming removed 0 bases at V and 4 bases at J, with 18 bases between. CDR3 region: CASSQDRSRGLGTEAFF. CDR3 in DNA: TGCGCCAGCAGCCAAGACCGGTCGCGGGGTTTAGGCACTGAAGCTTTCTTT.

The chain links TRBV7-9 to TRBJ2-7; 12 positions match TRBD1. V lost 4 bases, J lost 5 bases, and 12 bases stayed unmatched. The CDR3 is 17 residues long. Per the germline V gene, CDR1 is SEHNR and CDR2 is FQNEAQ (reference sequence). The chain's CDR3 is CASSSPFGTGGGHEQYF. The DNA for the CDR3 is TGTGCCAGCAGCTCACCTTTTGGGACAGGGGGCGGACACGAGCAGTACTTC.

Only one count was recorded for this clone. The chain couples TRBV6-2 or TRBV6-3 to TRBJ2-7, with 9 bases matching TRBD2. CDR1 is MNHEY and CDR2 is SVGEGT in the germline V gene. The J segment lost 4 bases and the V segment lost 4 bases, leaving 8 bases of the junction unmatched. This CDR3 region has 15 residues. The CDR3 is CASSSHSGGRYEQYF. Here the CDR3 DNA reads TGTGCCAGCAGTTCCCATAGCGGGGGCCGGTACGAGCAGTACTTC.

The gene calls are TRBV7-9 and TRBJ2-7, with a possible D match to TRBD1 (5 bases). With 2 bases removed from V and 4 bases from J, the gap between germline ends came to 12 bases. Germline CDR1 SEHNR, CDR2 FQNEAQ (reference sequence). CDR3 length: 14 residues. The CDR3 spells CASSLSSGSYEQYF. In DNA, the CDR3 is TGTGCCAGCAGCTTAAGTTCAGGGTCGTACGAGCAGTACTTC.

This clone was observed once. The V gene is TRBV28, the J gene TRBJ1-2, with D unclear. The CDR3 spans 13 residues. Germline assignment: CDR1 MDHEN and CDR2 SYDVKM. The V end lost 4 bases, the J end lost 2 bases, and 8 bases lay between the germline ends. Written as DNA, the CDR3 is TGTGCCAGCAGTTCCTCGTCGAACTATGGCTACACCTTC. As protein: CASSSSSNYGYTF.

The chain employs TRBV3-1 (or the pseudogene TRBV3-2) and TRBJ1-2; D possibly corresponds to TRBD1 (5 bases). Germline CDR1 reads LGHDT; CDR2 reads YNNKEL (reference sequence). This CDR3 has 15 amino acids. V was cut by 0 bases and J by 6 bases, with 14 bases left in between. CDR3 sequence (DNA): TGTGCCAGCAGCCAAGACCACATTTGGGGCAATGGCTACACCTTC. Protein product: CASSQDHIWGNGYTF.

In this sample, this clone turned up once. This rearrangement joins TRBV2 to TRBJ2-6, with a possible D match to TRBD1 (5 bases). The CDR3 has 13 residues. V was cut by 6 bases and J by 4 bases, with 7 bases left in between. Germline CDR1 reads SNHLY; CDR2 reads FYNNEI. CDR3 amino acids: CASSYRGANVLTF. DNA for the CDR3: TGTGCCAGCAGCTACAGGGGGGCCAACGTCCTGACTTTC.

CDR3 amino acids: CASSYGEGNQPQHF. CDR3 nucleotides: TGTGCCAGCAGTTACGGGGAGGGCAATCAGCCCCAGCATTTT. This chain links TRBV6-6 with TRBJ1-5; D unresolved. This CDR3 is 14 amino acids long. Germline CDR1 is MNHNY and CDR2 is SVGAGI (reference sequence). Deletions cut 2 bases from V and 2 bases from J, with 7 bases between.

This chain joins TRBV9 and TRBJ1-1; D unresolved. In germline, CDR1 is SGDLS, CDR2 YYNGEE. This CDR3 has 14 amino acids. V gave up 3 bases and J gave up 1 base, with 10 bases separating them. This chain's CDR3 is CASSARHRNTEAFF. CDR3 in DNA: TGTGCCAGCAGCGCCCGACACAGGAACACTGAAGCTTTCTTT.

V usage is TRBV15 and J usage is TRBJ1-1; D is possibly TRBD1 (6 bases). Trimming took 2 bases from V and 1 from J, leaving 14 bases between them. The CDR3 contains 16 residues. Germline V gene sequence: CDR1 LNHNV, CDR2 YYDKDF (reference sequence). This chain's CDR3 is CATSRSTGRENTEAFF. DNA of the CDR3: TGTGCCACCAGCAGATCGACAGGCCGGGAGAACACTGAAGCTTTCTTT.

This chain links TRBV11-3 with TRBJ1-2, with D perhaps matching TRBD1 (6 bases). Trimming shortened V by 4 bases and J by 6 bases, and 12 bases separated the two germline ends. CDR1 is SGHNT and CDR2 is YENEEA in the germline V gene. CDR3 length: 13 amino acids. The CDR3 protein is CASSSTGTHGYTF. In nucleotides, the CDR3 is TGTGCCAGCAGCTCAACCGGGACACATGGCTACACCTTC.